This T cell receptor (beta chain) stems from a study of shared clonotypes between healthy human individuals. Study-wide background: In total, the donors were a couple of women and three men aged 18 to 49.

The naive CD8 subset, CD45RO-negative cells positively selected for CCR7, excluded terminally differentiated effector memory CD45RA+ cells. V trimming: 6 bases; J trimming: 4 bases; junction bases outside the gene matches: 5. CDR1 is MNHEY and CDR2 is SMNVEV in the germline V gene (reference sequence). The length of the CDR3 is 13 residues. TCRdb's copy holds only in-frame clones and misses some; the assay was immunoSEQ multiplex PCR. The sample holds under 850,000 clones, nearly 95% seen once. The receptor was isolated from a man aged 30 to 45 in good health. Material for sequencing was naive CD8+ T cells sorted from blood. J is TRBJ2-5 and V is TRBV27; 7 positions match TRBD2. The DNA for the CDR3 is TGTGCCAGCAGCAATCGACTAGCAGAGACCCAGTACTTC. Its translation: CASSNRLAETQYF.